Sequencing of this T cell receptor beta chain was carried out in a study of CD8+ T cells in alopecia areata. Study context: Each day, treated patients took oral tofacitinib twice, at 5 to 10 mg per dose.

After isolation, RNA underwent reverse transcription to generate cDNA as the sequencing template. Measured with immunoSEQ multiplex PCR; TCRdb has only the in-frame clones, and not every one. The sample records 90,000 or so clones, about 40% being singletons. Sample treatment: oral pan-JAK inhibitor, 5-10 mg twice daily. The investigators collected lesional scalp punch biopsies and peripheral blood from alopecia areata patients. Broader study findings: Higher clonality and more expanded CD8+ clones appeared in lesional than normal scalp.

The germline V gene encodes CDR1 MDHEN and CDR2 SYDVKM. The CDR3 sequence is 12 residues long. Trimming removed 2 bases at V and 6 bases at J, with 8 bases between. With respect to this clone: The antigen remains undetermined.

The sequences come from CD8+ T cells sorted from blood, collected at week 24, from a patient treated with tofacitinib. V usage is TRBV28 and J usage is TRBJ2-7; possibly TRBD2 for D (5 bases). The clonotype originates from a human donor with alopecia areata. The CDR3 protein is CASSLRRCEQYF. The CDR3, as DNA: TGTGCCAGCAGTTTAAGGAGGTGCGAGCAGTACTTC.